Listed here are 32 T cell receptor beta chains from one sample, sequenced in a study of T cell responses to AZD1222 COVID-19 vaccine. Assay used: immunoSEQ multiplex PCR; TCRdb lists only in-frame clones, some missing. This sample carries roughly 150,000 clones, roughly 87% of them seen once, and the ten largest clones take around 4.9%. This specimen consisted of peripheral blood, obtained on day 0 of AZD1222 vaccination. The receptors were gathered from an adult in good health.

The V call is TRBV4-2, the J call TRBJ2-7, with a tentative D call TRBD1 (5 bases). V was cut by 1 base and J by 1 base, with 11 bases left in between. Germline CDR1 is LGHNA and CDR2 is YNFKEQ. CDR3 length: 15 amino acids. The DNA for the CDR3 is TGTGCCAGCAGCCAAGGCCCAGGGTCGTCCTACGAGCAGTACTTC. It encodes CASSQGPGSSYEQYF.

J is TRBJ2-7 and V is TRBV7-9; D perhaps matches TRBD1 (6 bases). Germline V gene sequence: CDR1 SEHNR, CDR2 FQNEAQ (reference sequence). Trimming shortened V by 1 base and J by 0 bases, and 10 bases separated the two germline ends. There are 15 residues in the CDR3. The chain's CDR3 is CASSLGTVFSYEQYF. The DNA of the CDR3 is TGTGCCAGCAGCTTAGGGACAGTTTTCTCCTACGAGCAGTACTTC.

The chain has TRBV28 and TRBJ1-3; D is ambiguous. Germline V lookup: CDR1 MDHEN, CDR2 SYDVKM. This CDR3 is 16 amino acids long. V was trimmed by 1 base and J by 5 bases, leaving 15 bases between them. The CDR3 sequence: CASSLSLLGSRNTIYF. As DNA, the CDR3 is TGTGCCAGCAGTTTATCGCTTTTGGGTAGTAGAAACACCATATATTTT.

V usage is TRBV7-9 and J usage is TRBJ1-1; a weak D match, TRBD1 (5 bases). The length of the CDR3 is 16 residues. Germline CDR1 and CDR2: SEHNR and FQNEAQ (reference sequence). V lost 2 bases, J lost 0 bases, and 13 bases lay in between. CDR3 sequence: CASSLREGPLNTEAFF. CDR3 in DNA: TGTGCCAGCAGCTTAAGGGAGGGGCCGTTGAACACTGAAGCTTTCTTT.

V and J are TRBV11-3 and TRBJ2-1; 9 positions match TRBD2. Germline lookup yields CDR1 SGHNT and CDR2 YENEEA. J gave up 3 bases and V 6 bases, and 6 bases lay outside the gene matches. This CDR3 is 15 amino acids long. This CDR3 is CASSLSGRIYNEQFF. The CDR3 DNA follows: TGTGCCAGCAGTCTTAGCGGGAGAATCTACAATGAGCAGTTCTTC.

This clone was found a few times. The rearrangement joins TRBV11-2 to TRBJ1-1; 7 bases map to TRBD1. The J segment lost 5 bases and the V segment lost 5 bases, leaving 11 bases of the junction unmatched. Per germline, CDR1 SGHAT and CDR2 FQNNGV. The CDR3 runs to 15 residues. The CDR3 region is CASSRQVGGATEAFF. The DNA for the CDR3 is TGTGCCAGCAGCCGCCAGGTAGGGGGCGCGACTGAAGCTTTCTTT.

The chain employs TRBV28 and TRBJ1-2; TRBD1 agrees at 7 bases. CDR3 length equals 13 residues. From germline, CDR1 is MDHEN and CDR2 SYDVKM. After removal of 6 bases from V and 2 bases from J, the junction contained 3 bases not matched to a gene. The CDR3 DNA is TGTGCCAGCAGCACGACAGGGAACTATGGCTACACCTTC. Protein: CASSTTGNYGYTF.

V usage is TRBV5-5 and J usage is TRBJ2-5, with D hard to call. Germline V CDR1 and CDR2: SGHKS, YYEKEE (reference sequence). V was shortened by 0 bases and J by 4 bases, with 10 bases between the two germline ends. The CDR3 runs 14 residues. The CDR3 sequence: CASSLGIAPETQYF. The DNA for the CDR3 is TGTGCCAGCAGCTTGGGTATAGCTCCAGAGACCCAGTACTTC.

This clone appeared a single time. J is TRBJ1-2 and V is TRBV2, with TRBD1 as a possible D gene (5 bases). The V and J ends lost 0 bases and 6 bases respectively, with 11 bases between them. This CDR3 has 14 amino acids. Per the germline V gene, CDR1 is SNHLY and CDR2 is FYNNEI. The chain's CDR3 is CASSEAFQGDGYTF. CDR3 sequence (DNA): TGTGCCAGCAGTGAAGCTTTCCAGGGCGATGGCTACACCTTC. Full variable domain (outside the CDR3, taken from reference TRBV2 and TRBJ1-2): EPEVTQTPSHQVTQMGQEVILRCVPISNHLYFYWYRQILGQKVEFLVSFYNNEISEKSEIFDDQFSVERPDGSNFTLKIRSTKLEDSAMYFCASSEAFQGDGYTFGSGTRLTVV.

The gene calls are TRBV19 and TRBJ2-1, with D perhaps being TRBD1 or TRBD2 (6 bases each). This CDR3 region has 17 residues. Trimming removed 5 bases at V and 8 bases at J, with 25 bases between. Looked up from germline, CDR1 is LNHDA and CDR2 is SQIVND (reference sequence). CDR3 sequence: CASSFALRGGRYDEQFF. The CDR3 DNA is TGTGCCAGTAGTTTTGCCCTCAGGGGAGGTAGGTACGATGAGCAGTTCTTC.

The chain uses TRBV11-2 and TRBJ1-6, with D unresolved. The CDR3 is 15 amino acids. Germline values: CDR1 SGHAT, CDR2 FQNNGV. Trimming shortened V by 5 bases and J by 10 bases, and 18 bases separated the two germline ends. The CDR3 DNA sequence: TGTGCCAGCAGCCTGAGACCCTCTTCCCAATCACCCCTCCACTTT. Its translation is CASSLRPSSQSPLHF. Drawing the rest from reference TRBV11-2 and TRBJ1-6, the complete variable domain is EAGVAQSPRYKIIEKRQSVAFWCNPISGHATLYWYQQILGQGPKLLIQFQNNGVVDDSQLPKDRFSAERLKGVDSTLKIQPAKLEDSAVYLCASSLRPSSQSPLHFGNGTRLTVT.

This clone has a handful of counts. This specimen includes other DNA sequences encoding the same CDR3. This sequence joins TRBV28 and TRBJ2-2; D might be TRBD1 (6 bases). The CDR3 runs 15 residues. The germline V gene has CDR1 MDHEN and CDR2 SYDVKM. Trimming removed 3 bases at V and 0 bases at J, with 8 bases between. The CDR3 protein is CASSLAGANTGELFF. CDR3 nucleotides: TGTGCCAGCAGTTTGGCAGGGGCGAACACCGGGGAGCTGTTTTTT. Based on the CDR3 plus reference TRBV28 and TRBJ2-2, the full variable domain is DVKVTQSSRYLVKRTGEKVFLECVQDMDHENMFWYRQDPGLGLRLIYFSYDVKMKEKGDIPEGYSVSREKKERFSLILESASTNQTSMYLCASSLAGANTGELFFGEGSRLTVL.

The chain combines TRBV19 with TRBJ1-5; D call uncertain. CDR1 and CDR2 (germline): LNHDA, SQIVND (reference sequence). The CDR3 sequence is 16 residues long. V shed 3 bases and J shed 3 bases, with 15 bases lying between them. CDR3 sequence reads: CASSMRRLWDNQPQHF. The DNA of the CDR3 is TGTGCCAGTAGTATGCGCAGGTTGTGGGACAATCAGCCCCAGCATTTT. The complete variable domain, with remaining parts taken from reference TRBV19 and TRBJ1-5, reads DGGITQSPKYLFRKEGQNVTLSCEQNLNHDAMYWYRQDPGQGLRLIYYSQIVNDFQKGDIAEGYSVSREKKESFPLTVTSAQKNPTAFYLCASSMRRLWDNQPQHFGDGTRLSIL.

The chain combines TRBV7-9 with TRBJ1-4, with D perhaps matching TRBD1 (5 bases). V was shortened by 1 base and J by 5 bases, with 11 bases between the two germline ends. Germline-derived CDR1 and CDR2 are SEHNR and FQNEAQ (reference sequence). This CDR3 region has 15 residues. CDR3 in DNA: TGTGCCAGCAGCTTAGTGGGCGCAGGGAATGAAAAACTGTTTTTT. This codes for CASSLVGAGNEKLFF.

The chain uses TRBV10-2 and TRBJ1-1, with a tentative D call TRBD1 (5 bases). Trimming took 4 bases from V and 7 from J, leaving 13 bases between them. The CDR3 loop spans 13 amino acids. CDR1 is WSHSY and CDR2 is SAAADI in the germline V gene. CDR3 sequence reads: CASSGSGLLEAFF. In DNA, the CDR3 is TGCGCCAGCAGTGGGTCAGGGCTACTTGAAGCTTTCTTT.

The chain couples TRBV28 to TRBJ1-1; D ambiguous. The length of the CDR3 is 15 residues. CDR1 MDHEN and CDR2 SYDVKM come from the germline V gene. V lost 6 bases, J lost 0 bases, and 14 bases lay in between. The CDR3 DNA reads TGTGCCAGCAGCCCCCCCGCCAGTGTGAACACTGAAGCTTTCTTT. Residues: CASSPPASVNTEAFF.

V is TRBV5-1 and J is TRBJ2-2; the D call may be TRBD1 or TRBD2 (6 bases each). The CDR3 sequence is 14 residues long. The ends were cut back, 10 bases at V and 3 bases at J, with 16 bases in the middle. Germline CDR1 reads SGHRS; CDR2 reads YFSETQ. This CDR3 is CADKTGADTGELFF. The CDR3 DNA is TGCGCCGACAAGACGGGGGCGGACACCGGGGAGCTGTTTTTT.

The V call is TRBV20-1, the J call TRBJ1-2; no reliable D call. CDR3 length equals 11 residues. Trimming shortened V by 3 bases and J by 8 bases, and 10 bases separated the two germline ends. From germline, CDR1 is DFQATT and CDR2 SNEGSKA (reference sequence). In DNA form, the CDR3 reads TGCAGTGCTAGCGTGGCGAGGGGCTACACCTTC. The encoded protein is CSASVARGYTF.

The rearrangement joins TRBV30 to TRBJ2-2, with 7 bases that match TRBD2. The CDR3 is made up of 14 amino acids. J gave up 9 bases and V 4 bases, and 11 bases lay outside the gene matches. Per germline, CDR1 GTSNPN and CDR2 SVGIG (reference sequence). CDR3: CAWMALGRERELFF. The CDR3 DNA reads TGTGCCTGGATGGCTTTAGGGCGGGAGAGGGAGCTGTTTTTT.

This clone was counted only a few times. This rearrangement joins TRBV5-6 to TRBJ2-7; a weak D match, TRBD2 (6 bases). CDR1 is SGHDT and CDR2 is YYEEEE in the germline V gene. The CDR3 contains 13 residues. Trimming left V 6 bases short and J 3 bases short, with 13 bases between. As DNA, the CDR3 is TGTGCCAGCACCCTTTTGGGGGGCTACGAGCAGTACTTC. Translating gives CASTLLGGYEQYF.

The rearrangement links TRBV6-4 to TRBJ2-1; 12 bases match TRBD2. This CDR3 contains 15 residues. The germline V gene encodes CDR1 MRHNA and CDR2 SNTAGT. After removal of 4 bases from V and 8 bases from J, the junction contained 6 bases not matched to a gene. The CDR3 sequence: CASSGASGRVDEQFF. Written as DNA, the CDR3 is TGTGCCAGCAGTGGGGCTAGCGGGAGGGTCGATGAGCAGTTCTTC.

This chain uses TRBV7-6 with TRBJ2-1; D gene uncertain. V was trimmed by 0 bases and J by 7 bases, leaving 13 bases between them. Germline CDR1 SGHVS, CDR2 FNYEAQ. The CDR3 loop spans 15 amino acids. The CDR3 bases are TGTGCCAGCAGCTTAGCCTTTAATAGACTGAATGAGCAGTTCTTC. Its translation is CASSLAFNRLNEQFF.

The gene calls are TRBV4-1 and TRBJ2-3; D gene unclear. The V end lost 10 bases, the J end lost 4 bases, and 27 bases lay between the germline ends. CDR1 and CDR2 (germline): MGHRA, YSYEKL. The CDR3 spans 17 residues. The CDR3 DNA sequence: TGCGCCACCCGACCCCACGCCCTGGATAAAGGGTCAGATACGCAGTATTTT. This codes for CATRPHALDKGSDTQYF.

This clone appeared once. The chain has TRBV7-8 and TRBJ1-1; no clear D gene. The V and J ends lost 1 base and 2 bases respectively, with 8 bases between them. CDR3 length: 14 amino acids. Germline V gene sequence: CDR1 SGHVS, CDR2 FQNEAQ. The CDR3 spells CASSLVIANTEAFF. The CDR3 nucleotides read TGTGCCAGCAGCTTAGTGATCGCTAACACTGAAGCTTTCTTT.

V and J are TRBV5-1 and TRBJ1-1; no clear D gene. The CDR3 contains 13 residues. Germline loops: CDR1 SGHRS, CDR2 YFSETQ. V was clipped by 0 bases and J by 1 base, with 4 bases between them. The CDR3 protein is CASSLEANTEAFF. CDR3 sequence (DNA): TGCGCCAGCAGCTTGGAAGCGAACACTGAAGCTTTCTTT. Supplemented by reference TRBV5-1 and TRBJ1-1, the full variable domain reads KAGVTQTPRYLIKTRGQQVTLSCSPISGHRSVSWYQQTPGQGLQFLFEYFSETQRNKGNFPGRFSGRQFSNSRSEMNVSTLELGDSALYLCASSLEANTEAFFGQGTRLTVV.

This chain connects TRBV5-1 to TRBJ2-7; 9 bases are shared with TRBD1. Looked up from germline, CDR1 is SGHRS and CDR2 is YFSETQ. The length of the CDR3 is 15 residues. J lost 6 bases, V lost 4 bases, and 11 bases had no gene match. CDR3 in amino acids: CASSPQDRGLAEQYF. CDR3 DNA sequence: TGCGCCAGCAGCCCACAGGACAGGGGTCTTGCCGAGCAGTACTTC.

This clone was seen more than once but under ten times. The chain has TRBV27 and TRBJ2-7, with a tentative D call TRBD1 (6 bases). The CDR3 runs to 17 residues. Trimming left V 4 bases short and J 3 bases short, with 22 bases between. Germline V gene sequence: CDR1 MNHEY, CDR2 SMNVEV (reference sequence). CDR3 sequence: CASSSGNRVPRLYEQYF. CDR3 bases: TGTGCCAGCAGTTCAGGGAACAGGGTACCCCGACTCTACGAGCAGTACTTC.

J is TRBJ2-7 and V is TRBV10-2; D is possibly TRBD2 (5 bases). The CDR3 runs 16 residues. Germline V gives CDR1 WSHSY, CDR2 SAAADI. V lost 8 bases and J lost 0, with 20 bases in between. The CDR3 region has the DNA TGCGCCAGCCGAAGAGAAGGCGGGTTGAGCTCCTACGAGCAGTACTTC. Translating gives CASRREGGLSSYEQYF.

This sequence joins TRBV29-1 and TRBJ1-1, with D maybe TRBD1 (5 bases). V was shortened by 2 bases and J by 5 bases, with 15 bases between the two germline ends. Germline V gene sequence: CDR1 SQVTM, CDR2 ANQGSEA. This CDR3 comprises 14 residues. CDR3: CSVERGQGGTEAFF. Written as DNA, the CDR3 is TGCAGCGTTGAAAGGGGTCAGGGAGGGACTGAAGCTTTCTTT.

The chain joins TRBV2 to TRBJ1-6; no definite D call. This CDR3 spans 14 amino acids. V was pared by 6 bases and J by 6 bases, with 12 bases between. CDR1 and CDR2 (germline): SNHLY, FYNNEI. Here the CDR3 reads CASRNRTSNSPLHF. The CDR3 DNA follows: TGTGCCAGCAGAAATAGGACTTCTAATTCACCCCTCCACTTT.

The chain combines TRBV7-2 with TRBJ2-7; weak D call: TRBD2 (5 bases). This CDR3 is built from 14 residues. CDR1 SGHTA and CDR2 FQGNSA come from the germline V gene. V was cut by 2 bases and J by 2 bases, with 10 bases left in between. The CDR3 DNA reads TGTGCCAGCAGCTTAAATTCGGGAACCTACGAGCAGTACTTC. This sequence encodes CASSLNSGTYEQYF. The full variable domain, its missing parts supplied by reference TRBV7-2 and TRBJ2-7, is GAGVSQSPSNKVTEKGKDVELRCDPISGHTALYWYRQSLGQGLEFLIYFQGNSAPDKSGLPSDRFSAERTGGSVSTLTIQRTQQEDSAVYLCASSLNSGTYEQYFGPGTRLTVT.

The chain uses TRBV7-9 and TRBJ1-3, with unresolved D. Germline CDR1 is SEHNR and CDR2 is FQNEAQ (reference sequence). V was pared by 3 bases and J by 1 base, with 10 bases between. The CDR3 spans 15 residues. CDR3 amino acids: CASSLYFGSGNTIYF. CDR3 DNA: TGTGCCAGCAGCTTGTATTTTGGATCTGGAAACACCATATATTTT.